Presented here are 19 T cell receptor beta chains from one specimen sequenced in a study of glioma-infiltrating T cells after dendritic cell vaccination. Assay: immunoSEQ multiplex PCR; the TCRdb copy retains only in-frame clones and omits some. The sample lists tens of thousands of clones, around 81% occurring once. Specimen: blood, collected before dendritic cell vaccination. The receptors were gathered from a human donor with glioblastoma.

The chain couples TRBV6-5 to TRBJ2-7; D may be TRBD1 (5 bases). Germline loops: CDR1 MNHEY, CDR2 SVGAGI. The CDR3 contains 15 residues. V lost 7 bases to trimming and J lost 6 bases, with 22 bases between them. DNA of the CDR3: TGTGCCAGCACCGACTCTTATGGGGCGTTAAGCGAGCAGTACTTC. Translated, it gives CASTDSYGALSEQYF.

The J gene is TRBJ2-3, the V gene TRBV7-7, with D possibly being TRBD2 (6 bases). This CDR3 has 16 amino acids. The germline V gene has CDR1 SSHAT and CDR2 FNYEAQ (reference sequence). The germline V and J ends were trimmed by 5 bases and 1 base, with 16 bases remaining between them. CDR3 bases: TGTGCCAGCAGCCCCATTGGCGGGGCCCGCACAGATACGCAGTATTTT. It codes for CASSPIGGARTDTQYF.

J is TRBJ2-3 and V is TRBV18, with D tentatively TRBD1 (6 bases). The CDR3 extends over 14 amino acids. CDR1 and CDR2 (germline): KGHSH, LQKENI. Trimming removed 2 bases from V and 0 bases from J, with 6 bases in between. Here the CDR3 reads CASSPRGSTDTQYF. The CDR3 bases are TGTGCCAGCTCACCAAGGGGGAGCACAGATACGCAGTATTTT.

The chain links TRBV19 to TRBJ1-1; TRBD1 agrees at 7 bases. The V gene's germline CDR1 is LNHDA and CDR2 SQIVND (reference sequence). This CDR3 is built from 15 residues. Trimming removed 6 bases from V and 5 bases from J; junction bases left unmatched: 12. The CDR3 is CASRWDLTGRTEAFF. CDR3 sequence (DNA): TGTGCCAGTAGATGGGACCTGACAGGGAGGACTGAAGCTTTCTTT.

CDR3 sequence (DNA): TGTGCCAGCTCACCAAGTAGGGACAGGGTATACGAGCAGTACTTC. This codes for CASSPSRDRVYEQYF. This chain uses TRBV18 with TRBJ2-7, with TRBD1 matching over 9 bases. J was trimmed by 4 bases and V by 2 bases; bases with no gene match: 6. The CDR3 is 15 residues long. In germline, CDR1 is KGHSH, CDR2 LQKENI. The full variable domain, completed using reference TRBV18 and TRBJ2-7, is NAGVMQNPRHLVRRRGQEARLRCSPMKGHSHVYWYRQLPEEGLKFMVYLQKENIIDESGMPKERFSAEFPKEGPSILRIQQVVRGDSAAYFCASSPSRDRVYEQYFGPGTRLTVT.

The genes are TRBV7-3 and TRBJ2-7; TRBD2 is a possible D gene (5 bases). V dropped 2 bases and J dropped 5 bases, with 7 bases sitting between them. Germline CDR1 is SGHTA and CDR2 is FQGTGA. This CDR3 is 12 amino acids long. DNA for the CDR3: TGTGCCAGCAGCTTAGACGGGGACGAGCAGTACTTC. Protein sequence: CASSLDGDEQYF.

The rearrangement joins TRBV2 to TRBJ2-2, with D perhaps matching TRBD1 (6 bases). V was shortened by 4 bases and J by 0 bases, with 9 bases between the two germline ends. Germline V lookup: CDR1 SNHLY, CDR2 FYNNEI. This CDR3 has 15 residues. In DNA, the CDR3 is TGTGCCAGCAGTGTCCGACAGGCGAACACCGGGGAGCTGTTTTTT. This codes for CASSVRQANTGELFF.

The rearrangement uses TRBV11-2 and TRBJ2-5; TRBD2 matches 7 bases. V gave up 0 bases and J gave up 4 bases; unmatched junction bases: 8. The CDR3 is 16 amino acids. Per germline, CDR1 SGHAT and CDR2 FQNNGV. CDR3: CASSLDLASGRETQYF. The CDR3 DNA follows: TGTGCCAGCAGCTTAGATCTCGCTAGCGGAAGAGAGACCCAGTACTTC.

This clone was seen a few times. The rearrangement uses TRBV7-2 and TRBJ1-2, with D possibly TRBD1 on 5 matching bases. Germline loops: CDR1 SGHTA, CDR2 FQGNSA. The germline V and J ends were trimmed by 5 bases and 5 bases, with 12 bases remaining between them. The CDR3 loop spans 13 amino acids. CDR3 protein: CASSGLGGYGYTF. In DNA, the CDR3 is TGTGCCAGCAGCGGATTGGGGGGATATGGCTACACCTTC.

The V and J genes are TRBV15 and TRBJ1-1; D ambiguous. V dropped 5 bases and J dropped 0 bases, with 7 bases sitting between them. Germline CDR1 is LNHNV and CDR2 is YYDKDF (reference sequence). The CDR3 is 13 amino acids. CDR3 sequence reads: CATSGQLNTEAFF. CDR3 bases: TGTGCCACCAGCGGGCAGTTGAACACTGAAGCTTTCTTT.

The J gene is TRBJ2-7, the V gene TRBV19; TRBD2 matches 7 bases. The CDR3 has 13 residues. The germline gives CDR1 LNHDA, CDR2 SQIVND (reference sequence). Unmatched junction bases numbered 3, after V lost 5 bases and J lost 2 bases. The CDR3 DNA follows: TGTGCCAGTAGTCCCGGGGGGACCTACGAGCAGTACTTC. It specifies CASSPGGTYEQYF.

V is TRBV9 and J is TRBJ2-7; D possibly corresponds to TRBD1 (5 bases). CDR3 length equals 15 residues. Per the germline V gene, CDR1 is SGDLS and CDR2 is YYNGEE. V was cut by 5 bases and J by 2 bases, with 17 bases left in between. As DNA, the CDR3 is TGTGCCAGCAGGACGAGACAGCGCCGACCCTACGAGCAGTACTTC. As protein: CASRTRQRRPYEQYF.

The genes are TRBV9 and TRBJ1-3; 10 positions agree with TRBD1. This CDR3 spans 17 amino acids. V lost 1 base and J lost 2; bases outside the gene matches: 6. Germline lookup yields CDR1 SGDLS and CDR2 YYNGEE. The CDR3 sequence is CASSVRDRGEAGNTIYF. CDR3 DNA: TGTGCCAGCAGCGTAAGGGACAGGGGTGAGGCTGGAAACACCATATATTTT.

The chain links TRBV30 to TRBJ1-2, with 8 bases fitting TRBD1. Germline lookup yields CDR1 GTSNPN and CDR2 SVGIG (reference sequence). CDR3 length equals 12 residues. V shed 8 bases and J 5 bases; nucleotides not matched to a gene: 7. CDR3: CASPDRGYGYTF. Here the CDR3 DNA reads TGTGCCAGCCCAGACAGGGGATATGGCTACACCTTC.

The chain is built from TRBV6-6 and TRBJ1-1, with 7 bases matching TRBD1. Germline V CDR1 and CDR2: MNHNY, SVGAGI (reference sequence). The junction had 5 bases not matched to a gene; V was cut back by 5 bases and J by 2 bases. CDR3 length: 14 amino acids. CDR3 protein: CASSPGGGNTEAFF. Written as DNA, the CDR3 is TGTGCCAGCAGTCCAGGGGGAGGTAACACTGAAGCTTTCTTT.

This clone was observed a few times. Different DNA sequences within this sample yield the same CDR3. J is TRBJ2-3 and V is TRBV9, with 10 bases that match TRBD2. Germline V gene sequence: CDR1 SGDLS, CDR2 YYNGEE. V gave up 0 bases and J gave up 4 bases; unmatched junction bases: 5. The length of the CDR3 is 16 residues. CDR3 sequence reads: CASSVEAGGPADTQYF. The DNA of the CDR3 is TGTGCCAGCAGCGTAGAAGCGGGGGGGCCGGCAGATACGCAGTATTTT. Supplemented by reference TRBV9 and TRBJ2-3, the full variable domain reads DSGVTQTPKHLITATGQRVTLRCSPRSGDLSVYWYQQSLDQGLQFLIQYYNGEERAKGNILERFSAQQFPDLHSELNLSSLELGDSALYFCASSVEAGGPADTQYFGPGTRLTVL.

The chain employs TRBV5-5 and TRBJ2-7; 9 positions match TRBD1. V lost 3 bases to trimming and J lost 6 bases; unmatched junction nucleotides: 7. The CDR3 contains 14 residues. The germline gives CDR1 SGHKS, CDR2 YYEKEE (reference sequence). The CDR3, as DNA: TGTGCCAGCAGCTCACCGGGACAGGGCCTCGAGCAGTACTTC. This sequence encodes CASSSPGQGLEQYF.

V is TRBV27 and J is TRBJ1-1, with 7 nucleotides matching TRBD1. The CDR3 sequence is 14 residues long. The germline CDR1 and CDR2 sequences are MNHEY and SMNVEV (reference sequence). Losses at the gene ends were 6 bases for V and 0 bases for J; bases not matched to a gene: 4. The DNA for the CDR3 is TGTGCCAGCAGAACGACAGGGCTGAACACTGAAGCTTTCTTT. It translates to CASRTTGLNTEAFF.

This clone is a singleton in its sample. This chain links TRBV5-6 with TRBJ2-5; TRBD2 matches 9 bases. The CDR3 contains 15 residues. The trim removed 2 bases at V and 8 bases at J, leaving 10 bases unmatched. Germline CDR1 reads SGHDT; CDR2 reads YYEEEE. The CDR3 region is CASSLATTSGGTQYF. The CDR3 coding sequence is TGTGCCAGCAGCTTAGCCACGACTAGCGGAGGAACCCAGTACTTC.